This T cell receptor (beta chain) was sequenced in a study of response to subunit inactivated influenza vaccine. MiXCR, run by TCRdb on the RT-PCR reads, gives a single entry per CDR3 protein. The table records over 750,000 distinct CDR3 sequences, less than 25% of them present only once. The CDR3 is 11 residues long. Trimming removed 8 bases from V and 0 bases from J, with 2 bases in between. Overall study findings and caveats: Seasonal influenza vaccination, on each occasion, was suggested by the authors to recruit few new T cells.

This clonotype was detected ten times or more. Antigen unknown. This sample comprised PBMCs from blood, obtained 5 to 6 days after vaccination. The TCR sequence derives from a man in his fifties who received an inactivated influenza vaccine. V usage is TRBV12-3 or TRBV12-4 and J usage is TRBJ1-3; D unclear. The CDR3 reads CASRSGNTIYF. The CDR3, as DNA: TGTGCCAGCCGCTCTGGAAACACCATATATTTT.